This T cell receptor (beta chain) was captured in a study of T cells after yellow fever vaccination. From germline, CDR1 is SGHTA and CDR2 FQGNSA. With 3 bases removed from V and 6 bases from J, the gap between germline ends came to 11 bases. This CDR3 region has 14 residues. Study results and limitations: Post-booster samples contained most primary-vaccination clones (more than 95% CD4, 70% to 90% CD8). Although most clonotypes did not, a small share appeared in both CD4 and CD8 compartments.

This clonotype was picked up a small number of times. Its cognate antigen is unknown. Researchers made TCR cDNA using 5'RACE template switching, and this step added a universal primer site and UMIs. A single record per CDR3 protein comes from TCRdb applying MiXCR to the 5' RACE reads. The table includes some 320,000 distinct CDR3 sequences, 7.5% to 9% detected once. The material was CD4+ T cells sorted from PBMCs, obtained 5 days after the yellow fever booster vaccination. The sequence came from a man younger than 35 who received the YFV17D yellow fever vaccine. The chain links TRBV7-2 to TRBJ2-2; tentatively, D is TRBD2 (6 bases). DNA for the CDR3: TGTGCCAGCAGCTTGAGACTAGAAGCCGGGGAGCTGTTTTTT. Protein sequence: CASSLRLEAGELFF.